Listed below are T cell receptor beta chains from one sample, sequenced in a study of blood T cell repertoires in COVID-19. The repertoire was sequenced with immunoSEQ multiplex PCR; TCRdb's copy has only in-frame clones and lacks some. The repertoire holds about 170,000 clones, with roughly nine tenths as singletons. What was sequenced was peripheral blood. These receptors were collected from a woman in her sixties or seventies with COVID-19, enrolled during active disease. Each CDR3 is given with its conserved first and last residue. Fields, in order: clone size, D gene, V gene, J gene, CDR3 length, CDR3 protein, CDR3 DNA. D genes are given only for firm matches. Clone size is stated in some rows and not others, as once, few, many or a class when expanded.

size: few; D: TRBD1; V: TRBV19; J: TRBJ1-5; length: 14; CDR3: CASRDRGQDQPQHF; DNA: TGTGCCAGTCGGGACAGGGGGCAAGATCAGCCCCAGCATTTT
size: -; D: TRBD2; V: TRBV29-1; J: TRBJ2-1; length: 11; CDR3: CSGRLAIEQFF; DNA: TGCAGCGGGAGACTAGCGATTGAGCAGTTCTTC
size: -; D: -; V: TRBV12-5; J: TRBJ2-1; length: 17; CDR3: CASGLVLGTTSYNEQFF; DNA: TGTGCTAGTGGTTTGGTACTCGGGACAACCTCCTACAATGAGCAGTTCTTC
size: -; D: -; V: TRBV27; J: TRBJ1-6; length: 15; CDR3: CASSPPSSYNSPLHF; DNA: TGTGCCAGCAGTCCTCCGAGCTCCTATAATTCACCCCTCCACTTT
size: -; D: -; V: TRBV5-1; J: TRBJ2-1; length: 14; CDR3: CASMPPSSYNEQFF; DNA: TGCGCCAGCATGCCTCCGAGCTCCTACAATGAGCAGTTCTTC
size: -; D: TRBD2; V: TRBV6-5; J: TRBJ2-1; length: 14; CDR3: CAGRSWGGRDEQFF; DNA: TGTGCCGGCCGATCTTGGGGCGGGAGGGATGAGCAGTTCTTC
size: -; D: TRBD2; V: TRBV18; J: TRBJ2-7; length: 16; CDR3: CASSPSGTRGAYEQYF; DNA: TGTGCCAGCTCACCGTCCGGGACTCGGGGGGCCTACGAGCAGTACTTC
size: few; D: -; V: TRBV6-5; J: TRBJ1-5; length: 15; CDR3: CASGRGGSSNQPQHF; DNA: TGTGCCAGCGGTCGGGGGGGGAGTAGCAATCAGCCCCAGCATTTT
size: -; D: TRBD2; V: TRBV12-3/TRBV12-4; J: TRBJ2-3; length: 13; CDR3: CASRLAGTDTQYF; DNA: TGTGCCAGCAGACTAGCGGGCACAGATACGCAGTATTTT
size: -; D: -; V: TRBV7-8; J: TRBJ2-2; length: 16; CDR3: CASSLNPGENTGELFF; DNA: TGTGCCAGCAGCTTAAACCCGGGAGAGAACACCGGGGAGCTGTTTTTT
size: -; D: -; V: TRBV10-3; J: TRBJ1-1; length: 14; CDR3: CAIRETVLNTEAFF; DNA: TGTGCCATCAGGGAAACAGTACTGAACACTGAAGCTTTCTTT
size: -; D: TRBD1; V: TRBV6-5; J: TRBJ1-5; length: 15; CDR3: CASTPDRGSNQPQHF; DNA: TGTGCCAGCACTCCGGACAGGGGAAGCAATCAGCCCCAGCATTTT
size: -; D: -; V: TRBV2; J: TRBJ1-2; length: 10; CDR3: CASSEEAASF; DNA: TGTGCCAGCAGTGAAGAAGCGGCCTCCTTC
size: few; D: TRBD2; V: TRBV6-5; J: TRBJ2-1; length: 15; CDR3: CASSPQGLANGEQFF; DNA: TGTGCCAGCAGTCCCCAGGGACTAGCGAATGGTGAGCAGTTCTTC
size: -; D: -; V: TRBV19; J: TRBJ1-2; length: 13; CDR3: CASGDRGDYGYTF; DNA: TGTGCCAGTGGGGACCGGGGGGACTATGGCTACACCTTC
size: once; D: TRBD1; V: TRBV3-1/TRBV3-2; J: TRBJ1-2; length: 15; CDR3: CASSQDNRQGGGYTF; DNA: TGTGCCAGCAGCCAAGATAATCGACAGGGAGGCGGCTACACCTTC
size: -; D: TRBD2; V: TRBV9; J: TRBJ2-7; length: 15; CDR3: CASSVATSGNYEQYF; DNA: TGTGCCAGCAGCGTAGCGACTAGCGGGAACTACGAGCAGTACTTC
size: -; D: -; V: TRBV2; J: TRBJ2-1; length: 16; CDR3: CASSAGGLGGNNEQFF; DNA: TGTGCCAGCAGCGCCGGAGGTTTAGGGGGAAACAATGAGCAGTTCTTC
size: -; D: TRBD1; V: TRBV28; J: TRBJ2-3; length: 15; CDR3: CASRTGGQGTDTQYF; DNA: TGTGCCAGCAGAACCGGGGGACAGGGCACAGATACGCAGTATTTT
size: once; D: -; V: TRBV10-3; J: TRBJ2-1; length: 13; CDR3: CAISERVENEQFF; DNA: TGTGCCATCAGTGAGAGAGTCGAGAATGAGCAGTTCTTC
size: -; D: -; V: TRBV28; J: TRBJ1-1; length: 13; CDR3: CASSEAGGTEAFF; DNA: TGTGCCAGCAGTGAAGCGGGTGGCACTGAAGCTTTCTTT
size: -; D: TRBD1; V: TRBV5-1; J: TRBJ1-1; length: 15; CDR3: CASSLPTGKGTEAFF; DNA: TGCGCCAGCAGCCTCCCGACAGGGAAGGGCACTGAAGCTTTCTTT
size: -; D: -; V: TRBV9; J: TRBJ1-6; length: 12; CDR3: CASSVGSSDLHF; DNA: TGTGCCAGCAGCGTGGGCAGTTCAGATCTCCACTTT
size: -; D: TRBD1; V: TRBV9; J: TRBJ2-1; length: 15; CDR3: CASSVGQGPYNEQFF; DNA: TGTGCCAGCAGCGTAGGACAGGGCCCCTACAATGAGCAGTTCTTC
size: -; D: -; V: TRBV19; J: TRBJ1-2; length: 15; CDR3: CASSMVESLRRGYTF; DNA: TGTGCCAGTAGTATGGTGGAGAGCCTCAGGAGGGGCTACACCTTC
size: -; D: TRBD2; V: TRBV11-3; J: TRBJ2-1; length: 14; CDR3: CASTYRDYYNEQFF; DNA: TGTGCCAGCACCTACCGGGACTATTACAATGAGCAGTTCTTC
size: -; D: -; V: TRBV7-2; J: TRBJ1-4; length: 16; CDR3: CASSYRRTATNEKLFF; DNA: TGTGCCAGCAGCTACCGCCGTACTGCAACTAATGAAAAACTGTTTTTT
size: -; D: TRBD1; V: TRBV4-2; J: TRBJ1-5; length: 15; CDR3: CASSQRQGRNQPQHF; DNA: TGTGCCAGCAGCCAGAGACAGGGTAGAAATCAGCCCCAGCATTTT
size: -; D: TRBD1; V: TRBV11-2; J: TRBJ2-7; length: 14; CDR3: CASSPGTAPYEQYF; DNA: TGTGCCAGCAGCCCCGGGACAGCCCCCTACGAGCAGTACTTC